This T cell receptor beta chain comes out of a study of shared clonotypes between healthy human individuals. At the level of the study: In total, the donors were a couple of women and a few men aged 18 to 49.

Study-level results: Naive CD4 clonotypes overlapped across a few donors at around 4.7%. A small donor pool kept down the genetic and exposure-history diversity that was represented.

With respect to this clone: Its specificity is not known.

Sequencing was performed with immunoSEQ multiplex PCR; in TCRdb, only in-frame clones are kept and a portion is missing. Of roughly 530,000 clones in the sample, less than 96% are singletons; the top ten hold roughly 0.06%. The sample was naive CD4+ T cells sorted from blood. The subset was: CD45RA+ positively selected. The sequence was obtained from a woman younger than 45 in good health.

In nucleotides, the CDR3 is TGCGCCAGCAGCTCGGACGGGAACACTGAAGCTTTCTTT. It translates to CASSSDGNTEAFF. V and J are TRBV5-1 and TRBJ1-1; D is uncertain. The CDR3 is 13 amino acids. CDR1 and CDR2 (germline): SGHRS, YFSETQ. With 3 bases removed from V and 1 base from J, the gap between germline ends came to 7 bases.